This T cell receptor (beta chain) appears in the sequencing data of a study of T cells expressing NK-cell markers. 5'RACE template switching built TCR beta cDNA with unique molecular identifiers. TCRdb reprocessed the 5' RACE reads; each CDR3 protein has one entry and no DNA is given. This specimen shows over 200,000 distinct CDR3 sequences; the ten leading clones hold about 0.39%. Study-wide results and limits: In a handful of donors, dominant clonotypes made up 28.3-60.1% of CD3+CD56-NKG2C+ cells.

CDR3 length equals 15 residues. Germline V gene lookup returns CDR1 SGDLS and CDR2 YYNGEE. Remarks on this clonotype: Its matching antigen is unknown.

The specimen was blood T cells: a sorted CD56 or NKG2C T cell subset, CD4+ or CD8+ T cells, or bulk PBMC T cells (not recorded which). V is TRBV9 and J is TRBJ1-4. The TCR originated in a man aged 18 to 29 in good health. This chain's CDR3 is CASSVGGSFNEKLFF.